The 20 T cell receptor beta chains presented below share a single source sample, sequenced in a study of cytomegalovirus exposure and HLA in healthy donors (TCRdb year 2017). Receptor libraries were prepared by the immunoSEQ multiplex PCR assay. For the multiplex PCR, a mixture combining 60 forward primers for TCR Vbeta segments and 13 reverse primers for TCR Jbeta segments was used. Here the immuneACCESS table is served through TCRdb, limited to in-frame sequences with V and J called. Missing clones are a known gap in these copies; in checked studies unresolved V genes cover under half, and the rest lacks a known reason. The sample table contains more than 200,000 clones; only one count was recorded for less than 85% of them. The ten largest clones capture 0.2% to 0.25% of the sample. What was sequenced was PBMCs. The receptors shown here come from a girl aged 2 to 10 in good health and CMV-seronegative.

The CDR3 nucleotides read TGTGCCAGCAGCCATTGCCCGGGGGGGACTTGCTACGAGCAGTACTTC. Protein sequence: CASSHCPGGTCYEQYF. The gene calls are TRBV7-9 and TRBJ2-7, with TRBD2 matching over 8 bases. After removal of 5 bases from V and 3 bases from J, the junction contained 12 bases not matched to a gene. CDR1 SEHNR and CDR2 FQNEAQ come from the germline V gene (reference sequence). This CDR3 comprises 16 residues. The full variable domain, with the rest looked up from reference TRBV7-9 and TRBJ2-7, is DTGVSQNPRHKITKRGQNVTFRCDPISEHNRLYWYRQTLGQGPEFLTYFQNEAQLEKSRLLSDRFSAERPKGSFSTLEIQRTEQGDSAMYLCASSHCPGGTCYEQYFGPGTRLTVT.

This clone has a handful of counts. This chain links TRBV7-9 with TRBJ2-1; D may be TRBD2 (6 bases). This CDR3 region has 14 residues. Germline assignment: CDR1 SEHNR and CDR2 FQNEAQ (reference sequence). Trimming removed 3 bases from V and 5 bases from J, with 11 bases in between. This CDR3 reads CASSLGTENNEQFF. CDR3 DNA sequence: TGTGCCAGCAGCTTGGGGACTGAGAACAATGAGCAGTTCTTC.

CDR3 coding DNA: TGTGCCAGCAGTCTATACGCAACTAATGAAAAACTGTTTTTT. It yields the protein CASSLYATNEKLFF. This chain links TRBV5-6 with TRBJ1-4; D is unclear. The CDR3 length is 14 residues. Per the germline V gene, CDR1 is SGHDT and CDR2 is YYEEEE. V lost 5 bases and J 0 bases, leaving 8 bases between the germline ends.

Only one count was recorded for this clone. V and J are TRBV5-1 and TRBJ2-7, with 8 bases that match TRBD1. CDR3 size: 14 residues. Germline CDR1 SGHRS, CDR2 YFSETQ. The V and J ends lost 0 bases and 3 bases, in that order; junction bases with no gene match: 2. The CDR3 spells CASSLAGTGYEQYF. CDR3 DNA: TGCGCCAGCAGCTTGGCTGGGACAGGCTACGAGCAGTACTTC.

J is TRBJ1-3 and V is TRBV5-4, with D possibly matching TRBD1 (6 bases). The CDR3 extends over 16 amino acids. The V end lost 4 bases, the J end lost 1 base, and 15 bases lay between the germline ends. Looked up from germline, CDR1 is SGHNT and CDR2 is YYREEE (reference sequence). CDR3 bases: TGTGCCAGCAGCCAACAGGGTGCGCGGTCTGGAAACACCATATATTTT. Amino acid sequence: CASSQQGARSGNTIYF.

This clone was found a few times. The chain couples TRBV5-6 to TRBJ1-2, with no clear D. The V end lost 3 bases, the J end lost 4 bases, and 25 bases lay between the germline ends. CDR1 is SGHDT and CDR2 is YYEEEE in the germline V gene. The CDR3 is made up of 18 amino acids. CDR3 DNA: TGTGCCAGCAGCTGGATGGGCTCCACTAGCACCGCTATCTATGGCTACACCTTC. It encodes CASSWMGSTSTAIYGYTF.

The chain has TRBV6-5 and TRBJ2-1; 8 bases match TRBD1. Germline V gives CDR1 MNHEY, CDR2 SVGAGI. With 2 bases clipped from V and 5 bases from J, the junction kept 5 bases outside the gene matches. The CDR3 totals 15 residues. The CDR3, as DNA: TGTGCCAGCAGTTACCCGGGACAGGAGGACAATGAGCAGTTCTTC. The encoded protein is CASSYPGQEDNEQFF.

This rearrangement joins TRBV10-1 to TRBJ2-7, with D perhaps matching TRBD1 (6 bases). Trimming took off 7 bases at V and 3 bases at J, with 19 bases between the two ends. The V gene's germline CDR1 is WNHNN and CDR2 SYGVQD (reference sequence). This CDR3 has 15 amino acids. The CDR3 loop is CASTQVCGQSYEQYF. The CDR3 nucleotides are TGCGCCAGCACCCAGGTATGCGGACAGAGCTACGAGCAGTACTTC.

The chain links TRBV27 to TRBJ2-7; 7 nucleotides match TRBD1. This CDR3 has 17 amino acids. Trimming removed 3 bases from V and 0 bases from J; junction bases left unmatched: 11. CDR1 and CDR2 from the germline V gene are MNHEY and SMNVEV (reference sequence). The CDR3 DNA reads TGTGCCAGCAGTTTCCGATTGCGACAGGGCTTCTCCTACGAGCAGTACTTC. Amino acid sequence: CASSFRLRQGFSYEQYF.

V is TRBV5-1 and J is TRBJ2-5; D perhaps matches TRBD2 (5 bases). Trimming took off 4 bases at V and 4 bases at J, with 11 bases between the two ends. The CDR3 loop spans 13 amino acids. Germline V CDR1 and CDR2: SGHRS, YFSETQ. CDR3 nucleotide sequence: TGCGCCAGCAGCGAGGGAGCAGCAGAGACCCAGTACTTC. This gives the protein CASSEGAAETQYF. The full variable domain, in which reference TRBV5-1 and TRBJ2-5 provide the parts outside the CDR3, is KAGVTQTPRYLIKTRGQQVTLSCSPISGHRSVSWYQQTPGQGLQFLFEYFSETQRNKGNFPGRFSGRQFSNSRSEMNVSTLELGDSALYLCASSEGAAETQYFGPGTRLLVL.

The genes are TRBV5-1 and TRBJ2-7; tentative D call: TRBD2 (5 bases). This CDR3 is 15 amino acids long. Germline V gene sequence: CDR1 SGHRS, CDR2 YFSETQ. V lost 0 bases, J lost 4 bases, and 14 bases lay in between. The CDR3 DNA follows: TGCGCCAGCAGCTTGGAGCTAGCACCAACTTACGAGCAGTACTTC. Translating it yields CASSLELAPTYEQYF. Variable domain in full (rest from reference TRBV5-1 and TRBJ2-7): KAGVTQTPRYLIKTRGQQVTLSCSPISGHRSVSWYQQTPGQGLQFLFEYFSETQRNKGNFPGRFSGRQFSNSRSEMNVSTLELGDSALYLCASSLELAPTYEQYFGPGTRLTVT.

CDR3 amino acids: CASPLGSEKLFF. The CDR3 DNA is TGTGCCTCCCCTCTCGGGAGCGAAAAACTGTTTTTT. The rearrangement uses TRBV30 and TRBJ1-4; no reliable D call. CDR1 is GTSNPN and CDR2 is SVGIG in the germline V gene (reference sequence). There are 12 residues in the CDR3. V lost 7 bases and J 8 bases, leaving 14 bases between the germline ends.

The chain joins TRBV10-3 to TRBJ2-1; the D gene is possibly TRBD2 (5 bases). CDR3 size: 18 residues. Deletions cut 2 bases from V and 1 base from J, with 18 bases between. CDR1 ENHRY and CDR2 SYGVKD come from the germline V gene. Here the CDR3 reads CAISEVGVGTRSYNEQFF. In nucleotides, the CDR3 is TGTGCCATCAGTGAGGTCGGGGTTGGCACCCGTTCCTACAATGAGCAGTTCTTC.

The chain links TRBV7-9 to TRBJ1-1, with D possibly TRBD1 on 5 matching bases. The ends were cut back, 4 bases at V and 11 bases at J, with 14 bases in the middle. CDR3 length: 12 residues. In germline, CDR1 is SEHNR, CDR2 FQNEAQ (reference sequence). CDR3 amino acids: CASSSGGGYAFF. CDR3 DNA sequence: TGTGCCAGCAGCTCTGGCGGGGGATACGCTTTCTTT.

The chain links TRBV7-2 to TRBJ1-4, with a tentative D call TRBD1 (5 bases). Germline V CDR1 and CDR2: SGHTA, FQGNSA. The CDR3 loop spans 15 amino acids. The ends were cut back, 4 bases at V and 6 bases at J, with 15 bases in the middle. The CDR3 region is CASSSPGLAYEKLFF. The DNA of the CDR3 is TGTGCCAGCAGCTCCCCGGGACTAGCCTATGAAAAACTGTTTTTT.

The V and J genes are TRBV29-1 and TRBJ1-1, with a tentative D call TRBD1 (6 bases). This CDR3 is 14 amino acids long. The V gene's germline CDR1 is SQVTM and CDR2 ANQGSEA. Trimming pared 3 bases from V and 4 bases from J, leaving 15 bases between. The DNA for the CDR3 is TGCAGCGTTGAGGGGGTCAGGGGCGGCACTGAAGCTTTCTTT. It translates to CSVEGVRGGTEAFF.

This clone showed up just once. V and J are TRBV18 and TRBJ2-7; 8 bases line up with TRBD2. V gave up 5 bases and J gave up 0 bases; unmatched junction bases: 3. This CDR3 comprises 14 residues. From germline, CDR1 is KGHSH and CDR2 LQKENI. In DNA form, the CDR3 reads TGTGCCAGCTCAATGAGCGGGAGCTCCTACGAGCAGTACTTC. Protein sequence: CASSMSGSSYEQYF.

This clone showed up just a few times. V is TRBV5-1 and J is TRBJ2-3, with TRBD2 identical over 8 bases. Per germline, CDR1 SGHRS and CDR2 YFSETQ. V trimming: 4 bases; J trimming: 2 bases; junction bases outside the gene matches: 9. There are 16 residues in the CDR3. CDR3 DNA: TGCGCCAGCAGCGCGGCGGGGGGTGTATCCACAGATACGCAGTATTTT. Protein product: CASSAAGGVSTDTQYF.

V gene TRBV5-1 combines with J gene TRBJ2-1; TRBD2 matches 14 bases. The CDR3 length is 16 residues. Germline V gene lookup returns CDR1 SGHRS and CDR2 YFSETQ. The V segment lost 0 bases and the J segment 8 bases; nucleotides outside the gene matches: 4. For the CDR3, the DNA is TGCGCCAGCAGCTTGGGGGGACTAGCGGGAGTGGATGAGCAGTTCTTC. This encodes CASSLGGLAGVDEQFF.

V usage is TRBV6-1 and J usage is TRBJ1-2; 9 nucleotides align to TRBD1. The V gene's germline CDR1 is MNHNS and CDR2 SASEGT. The CDR3 is 15 amino acids. The ends lost 2 bases at V and 4 bases at J; junction bases unmatched: 5. The DNA for the CDR3 is TGTGCCAGCAGTGAAAGGGACAGGGCTTCCTATGGCTACACCTTC. It codes for CASSERDRASYGYTF.